This record covers a single T cell receptor beta chain. Its antigen is as yet unknown. This specimen comes from a study of CD4 T cells in relation to SARS-CoV-2 and coronaviruses. The overall study: TCR beta CDR3s were sequenced after roughly eleven-day antigen culture of PBMCs.

CD4+ T cells from unexposed donors were obtained before the COVID-19 pandemic (2011-2018). The cells were cultured for around ten days before CD4+ T cells were isolated. Cells permitting, SARS-CoV-2 S/N and four cold-coronavirus spikes were tested on unexposed-donor CD4+ T cells. The study, taken as a whole, reports: SARS-CoV-2-driven expansion was significantly weaker in crossreactive than monoreactive clones.

Produced via immunoSEQ multiplex PCR; TCRdb's table is partial and in-frame only. The sample records about 20,000 clones, 76% being singletons. Sequences were obtained from CD4+ T cells from PBMCs, cultured in vitro. This clonotype originated in a human donor in good health.

The CDR3 reads CASSVGASNTGELFF. CDR3 in DNA: TGTGCCAGCAGCGTAGGGGCCTCGAACACCGGGGAGCTGTTTTTT. The chain uses TRBV9 and TRBJ2-2; unclear D gene. V lost 0 bases to trimming and J lost 0 bases, with 6 bases between them. The germline gives CDR1 SGDLS, CDR2 YYNGEE. This CDR3 is 15 amino acids long.